These 9 T cell receptor beta chains came from one sample sequenced in a study of blood T cell repertoires in COVID-19. Produced via immunoSEQ multiplex PCR; TCRdb's table is partial and in-frame only. Of some 350,000 clones detected, roughly nine tenths appear once; the ten largest clones hold around 3%. The specimen sequenced was PBMCs or T cells enriched from blood (not recorded which). These TCRs come from a woman in her twenties or thirties who had recovered from COVID-19.

This chain connects TRBV25-1 to TRBJ2-1, with D perhaps TRBD2 (5 bases). From germline, CDR1 is MGHDK and CDR2 SYGVNS. The V and J ends lost 0 bases and 7 bases respectively, with 16 bases between them. The CDR3 length is 16 residues. The CDR3 sequence is CASSEYPSLPPNEQFF. CDR3 in DNA: TGTGCCAGCAGTGAATATCCTAGCTTGCCCCCTAATGAGCAGTTCTTC.

Here the CDR3 DNA reads TGTGCCAGCAGTATGTACAGGGCCAACACCGGGGAGCTGTTTTTT. Translation gives CASSMYRANTGELFF. The chain links TRBV6-5 to TRBJ2-2; tentative D call: TRBD1 (6 bases). The CDR3 totals 15 residues. The germline V gene encodes CDR1 MNHEY and CDR2 SVGAGI. Trimming stripped 5 bases from V and 2 bases from J, with 12 bases between.

The chain carries TRBV27 and TRBJ2-4; 7 nucleotides line up with TRBD1. The CDR3 totals 15 residues. V lost 0 bases to trimming and J lost 6 bases; unmatched junction nucleotides: 5. Germline assignment: CDR1 MNHEY and CDR2 SMNVEV (reference sequence). The CDR3: CASSLSRGLLNIQYF. DNA of the CDR3: TGTGCCAGCAGTTTATCGAGGGGGCTCCTAAACATTCAGTACTTC.

The chain links TRBV24-1 to TRBJ2-2; possibly TRBD1 for D (5 bases). Trimming stripped 7 bases from V and 2 bases from J, with 10 bases between. Per the germline V gene, CDR1 is KGHDR and CDR2 is SFDVKD. The CDR3 has 14 amino acids. The CDR3 bases are TGTGCCACCAGATCCACAGGTAACACCGGGGAGCTGTTTTTT. It yields the protein CATRSTGNTGELFF.

J is TRBJ2-1 and V is TRBV5-1; a possible D gene is TRBD1 (6 bases). The V gene lost 0 bases and the J gene lost 5 bases, with 12 bases spanning the gap. Germline CDR1 reads SGHRS; CDR2 reads YFSETQ. There are 15 residues in the CDR3. The CDR3 DNA follows: TGCGCCAGCAGCTTGGACAGGGTAATGGACAATGAGCAGTTCTTC. Protein: CASSLDRVMDNEQFF.

V is TRBV5-1 and J is TRBJ2-3; 14 nucleotides match TRBD2. The CDR3 runs to 23 residues. Germline V gene lookup returns CDR1 SGHRS and CDR2 YFSETQ. After removal of 0 bases from V and 0 bases from J, the junction contained 18 bases not matched to a gene. The CDR3 bases are TGCGCCAGCAGCTTGGACGGACACCCGGGACTAGCGGGAGAGGAAGCTAGCACAGATACGCAGTATTTT. Translating it yields CASSLDGHPGLAGEEASTDTQYF. Based on the CDR3 plus reference TRBV5-1 and TRBJ2-3, the full variable domain is KAGVTQTPRYLIKTRGQQVTLSCSPISGHRSVSWYQQTPGQGLQFLFEYFSETQRNKGNFPGRFSGRQFSNSRSEMNVSTLELGDSALYLCASSLDGHPGLAGEEASTDTQYFGPGTRLTVL.

V usage is TRBV5-1 and J usage is TRBJ2-5, with D unresolved. CDR1 and CDR2 from the germline V gene are SGHRS and YFSETQ. The CDR3 has 14 residues. Between the trimmed V and J ends, which lost 1 base and 0 bases, there was a span of 7 bases. CDR3 in amino acids: CASSLSGYQETQYF. The CDR3 nucleotides are TGCGCCAGCAGCTTGTCCGGGTACCAAGAGACCCAGTACTTC.

V is TRBV5-1 and J is TRBJ2-7; TRBD2 matches at 9 bases. With V trimmed by 3 bases and J by 4 bases, 5 bases remained unmatched. The CDR3 has 14 residues. The germline V gene has CDR1 SGHRS and CDR2 YFSETQ. This CDR3 is CASSSGTSTYEQYF. The CDR3 DNA reads TGCGCCAGCAGCTCCGGGACTAGCACGTACGAGCAGTACTTC.

The rearrangement links TRBV27 to TRBJ1-1; 8 bases map to TRBD1. CDR3 size: 15 residues. Germline V CDR1 and CDR2: MNHEY, SMNVEV (reference sequence). V shed 3 bases, J shed 3 bases, and the junction held 6 bases outside the gene matches. CDR3 DNA: TGTGCCAGCAGTTTTGCGGCAGGGGGCTACACTGAAGCTTTCTTT. Protein: CASSFAAGGYTEAFF.